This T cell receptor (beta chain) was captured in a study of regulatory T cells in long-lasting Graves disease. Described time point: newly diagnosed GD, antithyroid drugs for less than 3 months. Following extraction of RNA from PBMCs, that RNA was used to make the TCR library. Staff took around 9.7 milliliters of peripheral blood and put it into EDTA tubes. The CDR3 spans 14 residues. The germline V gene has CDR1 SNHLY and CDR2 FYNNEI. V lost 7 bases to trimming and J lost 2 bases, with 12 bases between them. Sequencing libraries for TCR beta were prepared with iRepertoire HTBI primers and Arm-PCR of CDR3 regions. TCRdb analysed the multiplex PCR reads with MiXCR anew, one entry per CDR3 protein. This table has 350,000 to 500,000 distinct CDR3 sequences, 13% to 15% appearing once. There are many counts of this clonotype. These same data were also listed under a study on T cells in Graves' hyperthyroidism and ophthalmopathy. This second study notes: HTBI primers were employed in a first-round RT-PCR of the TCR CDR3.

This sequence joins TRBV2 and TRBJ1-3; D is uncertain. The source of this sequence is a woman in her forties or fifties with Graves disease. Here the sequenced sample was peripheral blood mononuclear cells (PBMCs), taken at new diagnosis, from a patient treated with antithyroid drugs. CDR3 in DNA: TGTGCCAGCAAGGCAGCTCCCACTGGAAACACCATATATTTT. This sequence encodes CASKAAPTGNTIYF.